Detailed here is one T cell receptor (beta chain). Its antigen is unknown. These data come from a study of vaccination and CD4 T cells after COVID-19. Time point specified: late sampling 161 to 241 days after vaccination in a few convalescent patients. Treatment denoted: roughly 10-day PBMC culture with coronavirus spike peptide pools or control peptides (ViraFEST assay). The Oncomine TCR Beta short-read assay sequenced DNA from cultured CD4+ T cells. TCRdb used MiXCR to reprocess the PCR reads, holding one entry per CDR3 protein. The sample carries around 15,000 distinct CDR3 sequences, roughly half recorded once. The TCR sequence derives from a human donor who had recovered from COVID-19. The sample in question was CD4+ T cells from blood, cultured in vitro, obtained about 7 months after SARS-CoV-2 vaccination.

The CDR3 loop reads CASSRDRNQPQHF. CDR3 nucleotide sequence: TGTGCCAGCAGTCGGGACAGGAATCAGCCCCAGCATTTT. The chain employs TRBV2 and TRBJ1-5; the match to TRBD1 covers 8 bases. This CDR3 spans 13 amino acids. Germline V lookup: CDR1 SNHLY, CDR2 FYNNEI. V lost 5 bases to trimming and J lost 4 bases; unmatched junction nucleotides: 1.